The present T cell receptor (beta chain) was sequenced within a study of PD-1 blockade in classical Hodgkin lymphoma. Overall study findings and caveats: By cycle point C4D1, TCR diversity had risen significantly in CD4+ cells (but not CD8+ cells). Relapsed/refractory patients reportedly had lower baseline diversity than newly diagnosed patients.

There are 13 residues in the CDR3. V lost 5 bases, J lost 4 bases, and 9 bases lay in between. Germline CDR1 reads MNHEY; CDR2 reads SMNVEV (reference sequence). Sequencing was performed with immunoSEQ multiplex PCR; in TCRdb, only in-frame clones are kept and a portion is missing. The sample holds about 97,000 clones; over 80% are singletons and the top ten take 12%. Every patient relapsed after autologous stem cell transplantation, and brentuximab vedotin exposure varied. A word on this clone: The antigen remains unidentified.

The chain is built from TRBV27 and TRBJ1-3, with TRBD1 as a possible D gene (6 bases). This clonotype originated in a human donor with classical Hodgkin lymphoma. This material consisted of peripheral blood mononuclear cells (PBMCs), taken at baseline. The CDR3 sequence is CASSPGQGNTIYF. As DNA, the CDR3 is TGTGCCAGCAGTCCTGGACAGGGAAACACCATATATTTT.